Each of the 24 T cell receptor beta chains below was sequenced from the same sample in a study of blood T cells in healthy people across ages. A second PCR of about 6 to 12 cycles used a sample-barcoded 5' primer and a J-beta primer mix. TCRdb used MiXCR to reprocess the 5' RACE reads, holding one entry per CDR3 protein. Among 1,800,000 or so distinct CDR3 sequences, roughly two fifths were seen once, and the ten largest hold 23%. Sample: blood. The receptors derive from a human donor in good health.

This clonotype was observed a handful of times. This rearrangement joins TRBV24-1 to TRBJ2-4; 9 nucleotides match TRBD1. The CDR3 runs to 17 residues. V shed 4 bases, J shed 6 bases, and the junction held 12 bases outside the gene matches. Per the germline V gene, CDR1 is KGHDR and CDR2 is SFDVKD. The CDR3 protein is CATSEGTGGAPGNIQYF. Written as DNA, the CDR3 is TGTGCCACCAGTGAAGGAACAGGGGGCGCCCCCGGAAACATTCAGTACTTC.

In this sample, this clonotype turned up a few times. The gene calls are TRBV4-1 and TRBJ1-2; D is unresolved. CDR3 length: 15 residues. The V end lost 3 bases, the J end lost 2 bases, and 13 bases lay between the germline ends. Germline V lookup: CDR1 MGHRA, CDR2 YSYEKL. DNA of the CDR3: TGCGCCAGCAGCCAGGACTGGCAGCTAAACTATGGCTACACCTTC. This sequence encodes CASSQDWQLNYGYTF.

This rearrangement joins TRBV5-6 to TRBJ2-3; D remains unclear. This CDR3 spans 15 amino acids. Trimming took off 2 bases at V and 0 bases at J, with 10 bases between the two ends. CDR1 and CDR2 from the germline V gene are SGHDT and YYEEEE. The CDR3 protein is CASSFFGRSTDTQYF. CDR3 sequence (DNA): TGTGCCAGCAGCTTTTTCGGCAGAAGCACAGATACGCAGTATTTT.

This clonotype was recorded a few times. The rearrangement uses TRBV20-1 and TRBJ2-7; TRBD1 matches at 10 bases. The trim removed 1 base at V and 0 bases at J, leaving 3 bases unmatched. Germline CDR1 and CDR2: DFQATT and SNEGSKA (reference sequence). CDR3 length equals 15 residues. The CDR3 protein is CSARGWDRGSYEQYF. The CDR3 DNA is TGCAGTGCTAGAGGTTGGGACAGGGGCTCCTACGAGCAGTACTTC.

As for this clonotype: This may come from a read error, since a much larger clone is one base off. The chain joins TRBV4-3 to TRBJ2-5; D gene uncertain. The end of the DNA fits TRBJ2-7 better, so the J call may be wrong. The length of the CDR3 is 13 residues. CDR1 is LGHNA and CDR2 is YSLEER in the germline V gene. The CDR3 loop is CVSSRSRSYEQYF. The CDR3 coding sequence is TGCGTCAGCAGCCGCAGTAGATCCTACGAGCAGTACTTC.

This clonotype was detected a few times. This chain joins TRBV4-3 and TRBJ1-6, with 7 bases aligning to TRBD1. The CDR3 covers 16 residues. The trim removed 2 bases at V and 9 bases at J, leaving 10 bases unmatched. Germline assignment: CDR1 LGHNA and CDR2 YSLEER. The CDR3 loop is CASSQQGDPRVSPLHF. CDR3 bases: TGCGCCAGCAGCCAACAGGGGGACCCGCGGGTTTCACCCCTCCACTTT.

This chain joins TRBV3-1 and TRBJ2-7; D unresolved. Germline loops: CDR1 LGHDT, CDR2 YNNKEL (reference sequence). The CDR3 sequence is 14 residues long. V was trimmed by 7 bases and J by 1 base, leaving 14 bases between them. DNA of the CDR3: TGTGCCAGCAACCATATTGGAATATCCTACGAGCAGTACTTC. The encoded protein is CASNHIGISYEQYF.

J is TRBJ1-2 and V is TRBV6-6; D remains ambiguous. V was shortened by 7 bases and J by 6 bases, with 18 bases between the two germline ends. The CDR3 spans 14 residues. The germline gives CDR1 MNHNY, CDR2 SVGAGI (reference sequence). The CDR3 loop is CASTDPDDANGYTF. CDR3 DNA sequence: TGTGCCAGCACCGACCCGGACGATGCAAATGGCTACACCTTC.

Only a few counts were recorded for this clonotype. The V gene is TRBV5-4, the J gene TRBJ2-5; tentatively, D is TRBD2 (5 bases). The CDR3 is 13 residues long. V shed 6 bases and J shed 5 bases, with 14 bases lying between them. Per the germline V gene, CDR1 is SGHNT and CDR2 is YYREEE (reference sequence). This CDR3 is CASMRAEEETQYF. The CDR3 DNA is TGTGCCAGCATGCGGGCGGAGGAGGAGACCCAGTACTTC.

This clonotype was seen a few times. One end of the junction is discordant with germline, which a read error may explain. The V call is TRBV6-5, the J call TRBJ1-1; 7 nucleotides line up with TRBD1. This CDR3 is built from 16 residues. CDR1 MNHEY and CDR2 SVGAGI come from the germline V gene. The CDR3 sequence is CASRSPRQGLNTEALF. The CDR3 coding sequence is TGTGCCAGCAGAAGTCCAAGACAGGGCCTGAACACTGAAGCTTTATTT.

The chain joins TRBV7-2 to TRBJ2-1; no reliable D call. CDR1 and CDR2 (germline): SGHTA, FQGNSA. This CDR3 comprises 13 residues. V dropped 5 bases and J dropped 0 bases, with 5 bases sitting between them. In DNA form, the CDR3 reads TGTGCCAGCAGCCGTTTCTCCTACAATGAGCAGTTCTTC. It specifies CASSRFSYNEQFF.

This chain joins TRBV4-1 and TRBJ1-6; D is unclear. The CDR3 runs 16 residues. Germline-derived CDR1 and CDR2 are MGHRA and YSYEKL. Trimming removed 0 bases at V and 9 bases at J, with 15 bases between. The CDR3 sequence is CASSQEIGDWGSPLHF. CDR3 DNA sequence: TGCGCCAGCAGCCAAGAGATCGGGGATTGGGGTTCACCCCTCCACTTT.

J is TRBJ2-1 and V is TRBV9; 7 bases fit TRBD2. The trim removed 1 base at V and 3 bases at J, leaving 4 bases unmatched. In germline, CDR1 is SGDLS, CDR2 YYNGEE. The CDR3 sequence is 15 residues long. Written as DNA, the CDR3 is TGTGCCAGCAGCGTAAGACTAGCCGGCTACAATGAGCAGTTCTTC. Translated, it gives CASSVRLAGYNEQFF.

V is TRBV28 and J is TRBJ1-4; 8 bases are a match to TRBD1. The CDR3 loop spans 17 amino acids. The germline gives CDR1 MDHEN, CDR2 SYDVKM. The ends lost 4 bases at V and 6 bases at J; junction bases unmatched: 13. The CDR3: CASSSDLGRGLDEKLFF. DNA of the CDR3: TGTGCCAGCAGTTCCGACCTTGGCAGGGGGCTAGATGAAAAACTGTTTTTT.

V is TRBV6-2 or TRBV6-3 and J is TRBJ1-2; possible D gene TRBD1, 5 bases. In germline, CDR1 is MNHEY, CDR2 SVGEGT. Deletions cut 3 bases from V and 0 bases from J, with 17 bases between. The CDR3 is 17 amino acids. The CDR3 DNA reads TGTGCCAGCAGTTATCCGCTCTCGGGGGAGTCTAACTATGGCTACACCTTC. Its translation is CASSYPLSGESNYGYTF.

With respect to this clonotype: The junction departs from germline at one end; a sequencing error may be responsible. CDR3 residues: CANSRTIQETQYF. CDR3 nucleotide sequence: TGTGCCAACAGCCGAACGATCCAAGAGACCCAGTACTTC. This sequence joins TRBV7-2 and TRBJ2-5, with D unclear. The germline CDR1 and CDR2 sequences are SGHTA and FQGNSA. The CDR3 is 13 residues long.

This clonotype was counted between two and nine times. CDR3 coding DNA: TGTGCCAGCACAAACTTGGGGACTGAAGCTTTCTTT. Translation gives CASTNLGTEAFF. The chain is built from TRBV6-6 and TRBJ1-1; D not resolved. The V gene lost 7 bases and the J gene lost 5 bases, with 11 bases spanning the gap. This CDR3 is 12 amino acids long. In germline, CDR1 is MNHNY, CDR2 SVGAGI (reference sequence).

This chain joins TRBV4-3 and TRBJ1-6; 8 bases are a match to TRBD1. Losses at the gene ends were 1 base for V and 12 bases for J; bases not matched to a gene: 8. The germline V gene has CDR1 LGHNA and CDR2 YSLEER. The CDR3 has 15 amino acids. The CDR3 region has the DNA TGCGCCAGCAGCCAAGCTGGGACAGGACCAGAACCCCTCCACTTT. It is translated as CASSQAGTGPEPLHF.

J is TRBJ2-4 and V is TRBV7-2; D is tentatively TRBD1 or TRBD2 (6 bases each). Trimming pared 6 bases from V and 2 bases from J, leaving 11 bases between. Per the germline V gene, CDR1 is SGHTA and CDR2 is FQGNSA. There are 14 residues in the CDR3. The CDR3 DNA follows: TGTGCCAGCAGTATGGGGGGCTCCAAAAACATTCAGTACTTC. It specifies CASSMGGSKNIQYF.

This CDR3 reads CASSLSNYPSTDTQYF. In DNA, the CDR3 is TGCGCCAGCAGCTTATCTAACTACCCTAGCACAGATACGCAGTATTTT. This chain links TRBV5-1 with TRBJ2-3, with D unresolved. The CDR3 covers 16 residues. Trimming removed 2 bases from V and 0 bases from J, with 13 bases in between. CDR1 is SGHRS and CDR2 is YFSETQ in the germline V gene.

To note about this clonotype: A read error may account for a junction end that differs from germline. The rearrangement joins TRBV7-2 to TRBJ1-2; 8 bases are shared with TRBD1. There are 16 residues in the CDR3. Germline loops: CDR1 SGHTA, CDR2 FQGNSA. The CDR3 sequence: CASSLWRTGPTGGYTF. For the CDR3, the DNA is TGTGCCAGTAGCTTATGGAGGACAGGGCCCACCGGGGGCTACACCTTC.

This clonotype was seen many times. The rearrangement links TRBV12-3 or TRBV12-4 to TRBJ2-1, with no clear D. Trimming took off 1 base at V and 5 bases at J, with 9 bases between the two ends. This CDR3 spans 14 amino acids. The CDR3 loop is CASSLGSSNNEQFF. Here the CDR3 DNA reads TGTGCCAGCAGTTTAGGATCCTCTAACAATGAGCAGTTCTTC.

In its sample, this clonotype was seen a few times. The rearrangement links TRBV24-1 to TRBJ2-1, with 7 bases fitting TRBD1. Germline V CDR1 and CDR2: KGHDR, SFDVKD. With 0 bases clipped from V and 5 bases from J, the junction kept 9 bases outside the gene matches. The CDR3 runs to 17 residues. CDR3 coding DNA: TGTGCCACCAGTGATTTGCGGTGGGGACAGCGCGACAATGAGCAGTTCTTC. Protein product: CATSDLRWGQRDNEQFF.

In its sample, this clonotype was seen once. The chain recombines TRBV20-1 with TRBJ1-2, with TRBD1 identical over 10 bases. Trimming took 4 bases from V and 6 from J; bases not matched to a gene: 8. Germline V gene data show CDR1 as DFQATT and CDR2 as SNEGSKA (reference sequence). The CDR3 spans 14 residues. The CDR3 DNA is TGCAGTGCTAACCGGGACAGGGGTGGGGATGGCTACACCTTC. Amino acid sequence: CSANRDRGGDGYTF.